One sample yielded the 14 T cell receptor beta chains listed below, sequenced in a study of a mutant IDH1 vaccine in newly diagnosed glioma (dated by TCRdb to about 2021). No cognate antigen is known for these TCRs. In light of the paper, this sample's time point label describes: week 47, end of study. Each vaccine dose, consisting of 300 ug of a 20-mer mutant IDH1 peptide in Montanide, was administered subcutaneously with topical imiquimod. To prepare the library, the immunoSEQ multiplex PCR assay was applied. TCRdb limited this immuneACCESS table to in-frame rearrangements with V and J called. A share of clones is missing; checked studies link under half to unresolved V genes, and the rest is unexplained. A total of around 30,000 clones appear in this sample, just under 90% of them only once. About 12% of the sample belongs to the ten largest clones. Specimen: PBMCs, collected from a glioma patient whose treatment included an IDH1 peptide vaccine. The source of these receptors is a young woman with glioma.

The sample holds a few counts of this clone. The CDR3 protein is CASSHGGPEAFF. Written as DNA, the CDR3 is TGCGCCAGCAGCCACGGGGGGCCTGAAGCTTTCTTT. The chain links TRBV5-1 to TRBJ1-1; D is perhaps TRBD1 (6 bases). Trimming pared 4 bases from V and 6 bases from J, leaving 10 bases between. From germline, CDR1 is SGHRS and CDR2 YFSETQ. There are 12 residues in the CDR3.

This rearrangement joins TRBV30 to TRBJ2-3; D possibly corresponds to TRBD2 (5 bases). The CDR3 has 14 residues. The germline V gene encodes CDR1 GTSNPN and CDR2 SVGIG (reference sequence). Trimming removed 0 bases at V and 2 bases at J, with 9 bases between. The CDR3 DNA sequence: TGTGCCTGGAGTGTGGAGGATTCCACAGATACGCAGTATTTT. The encoded protein is CAWSVEDSTDTQYF.

V usage is TRBV7-9 and J usage is TRBJ1-5, with D perhaps TRBD1 (6 bases). V was clipped by 4 bases and J by 3 bases, with 13 bases between them. Germline values: CDR1 SEHNR, CDR2 FQNEAQ (reference sequence). The CDR3 covers 15 residues. This CDR3 is CASSSSTGSNQPQHF. Written as DNA, the CDR3 is TGTGCCAGCAGCTCCTCGACAGGTTCCAATCAGCCCCAGCATTTT.

The V gene is TRBV4-3, the J gene TRBJ2-7, with D possibly TRBD2 on 6 matching bases. The germline V and J ends were trimmed by 3 bases and 6 bases, with 15 bases remaining between them. This CDR3 has 14 residues. CDR1 and CDR2 (germline): LGHNA, YSLEER. The CDR3 sequence: CASSQETSLGEQYF. The CDR3 nucleotides read TGCGCCAGCAGCCAGGAGACTAGTTTGGGCGAGCAGTACTTC.

The J gene is TRBJ1-3, the V gene TRBV7-2, with D uncertain. V was trimmed by 1 base and J by 6 bases, leaving 13 bases between them. CDR3 length: 15 amino acids. Per the germline V gene, CDR1 is SGHTA and CDR2 is FQGNSA. The CDR3 loop is CASSLVGSLINTIYF. The CDR3 DNA is TGTGCCAGCAGCTTAGTAGGCAGTCTGATAAACACCATATATTTT.

V usage is TRBV9 and J usage is TRBJ1-1; possible D gene TRBD1, 5 bases. The CDR3 totals 16 residues. Trimming removed 0 bases from V and 3 bases from J, with 15 bases in between. CDR1 and CDR2 (germline): SGDLS, YYNGEE. For the CDR3, the DNA is TGTGCCAGCAGCGTAGCTCGGGGAGAACAGGACACTGAAGCTTTCTTT. This encodes CASSVARGEQDTEAFF.

The chain links TRBV6-5 to TRBJ1-5, with D possibly being TRBD1 (6 bases). CDR3 length equals 15 residues. The ends were cut back, 5 bases at V and 2 bases at J, with 13 bases in the middle. The germline gives CDR1 MNHEY, CDR2 SVGAGI. Written as DNA, the CDR3 is TGTGCCAGCAGTCACGCAGGGGTGGGCAATCAGCCCCAGCATTTT. It yields the protein CASSHAGVGNQPQHF.

Here the CDR3 reads CASKVEGLGTNYGYTF. The CDR3 bases are TGTGCCAGCAAAGTCGAAGGTCTGGGAACTAACTATGGCTACACCTTC. The chain employs TRBV27 and TRBJ1-2, with D uncertain. Trimming shortened V by 7 bases and J by 0 bases, and 18 bases separated the two germline ends. This CDR3 is built from 16 residues. The germline gives CDR1 MNHEY, CDR2 SMNVEV (reference sequence).

This chain connects TRBV29-1 to TRBJ1-2; D unclear. Germline V gene data show CDR1 as SQVTM and CDR2 as ANQGSEA. This CDR3 is 13 amino acids long. Trimming left V 5 bases short and J 0 bases short, with 10 bases between. The CDR3 nucleotides read TGCAGCGTTTTGGACGACGCTAACTATGGCTACACCTTC. This gives the protein CSVLDDANYGYTF.

This clone came up a few times. The chain combines TRBV29-1 with TRBJ1-4; D remains ambiguous. V dropped 4 bases and J dropped 8 bases, with 8 bases sitting between them. This CDR3 region has 11 residues. Germline V gene data show CDR1 as SQVTM and CDR2 as ANQGSEA. CDR3 loop: CSVAFREKLFF. CDR3 coding DNA: TGCAGCGTTGCGTTTAGGGAAAAACTGTTTTTT.

The genes are TRBV5-1 and TRBJ2-2; D may be TRBD2 (5 bases). Germline V gives CDR1 SGHRS, CDR2 YFSETQ. This CDR3 is built from 16 residues. Deletions cut 3 bases from V and 5 bases from J, with 17 bases between. The CDR3 region has the DNA TGCGCCAGCAGCTCCCTGGGCCTACCGGGGACCGGGGAGCTGTTTTTT. Translation: CASSSLGLPGTGELFF. The entire variable domain, with the rest obtained from reference TRBV5-1 and TRBJ2-2, is as follows: KAGVTQTPRYLIKTRGQQVTLSCSPISGHRSVSWYQQTPGQGLQFLFEYFSETQRNKGNFPGRFSGRQFSNSRSEMNVSTLELGDSALYLCASSSLGLPGTGELFFGEGSRLTVL.

The chain is built from TRBV7-6 and TRBJ1-1; TRBD1 aligns across 9 bases. The germline CDR1 and CDR2 sequences are SGHVS and FNYEAQ. This CDR3 has 14 amino acids. The ends lost 2 bases at V and 7 bases at J; junction bases unmatched: 5. The CDR3, as DNA: TGTGCCAGCAGCTTACCTACAGGGGGCGGTGAAGCTTTCTTT. This codes for CASSLPTGGGEAFF.

The chain is built from TRBV10-1 and TRBJ2-4; D not certain. The V end lost 3 bases, the J end lost 4 bases, and 4 bases lay between the germline ends. CDR3 length equals 12 residues. Germline-derived CDR1 and CDR2 are WNHNN and SYGVQD (reference sequence). The CDR3 is CASSDGKNIQYF. The CDR3, as DNA: TGCGCCAGCAGTGATGGGAAAAACATTCAGTACTTC.

The chain has TRBV4-2 and TRBJ2-5; D is uncertain. This CDR3 spans 14 amino acids. The germline V and J ends were trimmed by 0 bases and 5 bases, with 10 bases remaining between them. In germline, CDR1 is LGHNA, CDR2 YNFKEQ. Here the CDR3 DNA reads TGTGCCAGCAGCCAAGATTGGGCGAGGGAGACCCAGTACTTC. Protein: CASSQDWARETQYF.